This T cell receptor (beta chain) was documented in a study of brain T cells in children with intractable seizures. The CDR3 extends over 14 amino acids. Germline-derived CDR1 and CDR2 are MGHDK and SYGVNS. V shed 2 bases and J shed 6 bases, with 12 bases lying between them. As regards this clone: Its cognate antigen is unknown.

The assay was immunoSEQ multiplex PCR, and TCRdb's table has in-frame clones only and misses some. The table records about 340,000 clones, 93% of them present only once. Whole-study results and caveats: Pre-surgery blood may have been undersampled, hiding some clones.

Time point indicated: blood from clinic visit 5 months post-surgery; TSC patient then seizure free. The J gene is TRBJ2-3, the V gene TRBV25-1; the D gene is possibly TRBD2 (6 bases). This material consisted of peripheral blood, taken about 5 months after surgery. This TCR was sampled from a boy in the first two years of life with tuberous sclerosis and intractable seizures. The CDR3 bases are TGTGCCAGCAGTGAAACGGGAGCAGTGGATACGCAGTATTTT. Protein sequence: CASSETGAVDTQYF.